These 8 T cell receptor beta chains came from one sample sequenced in a study of CD8 T cells in Susac syndrome. With random hexamers, reverse transcription was performed on roughly 0.45 to 1 ug of RNA. TCRdb ran MiXCR on the immunoSEQ multiplex PCR reads and lists one entry per CDR3 protein. The sample holds about 22,000 distinct CDR3 sequences; 93% are singletons and the top ten take around 0.28%. The sample was CD8+ T cells from PBMCs. The receptors come from a human donor in good health.

This rearrangement joins TRBV27 to TRBJ1-2; D is undetermined. CDR3 length: 13 amino acids. V was trimmed by 2 bases and J by 8 bases, leaving 12 bases between them. Per germline, CDR1 MNHEY and CDR2 SMNVEV (reference sequence). The CDR3 is CASSLNREGGYTF. The DNA of the CDR3 is TGTGCCAGCAGTTTAAATCGGGAGGGAGGCTACACCTTC.

The J gene is TRBJ1-3, the V gene TRBV10-3; tentative D call: TRBD1 (5 bases). This CDR3 is 15 amino acids long. From germline, CDR1 is ENHRY and CDR2 SYGVKD. Between the trimmed V and J ends, which lost 3 bases and 2 bases, there was a span of 11 bases. The CDR3 DNA is TGTGCCATCAGTGAACAGGAAGGCGCTGGAAACACCATATATTTT. This translates into CAISEQEGAGNTIYF.

Only one count was recorded for this clonotype. This chain links TRBV9 with TRBJ2-7; the D gene is possibly TRBD1 (6 bases). Trimming stripped 0 bases from V and 4 bases from J, with 8 bases between. The CDR3 is 13 amino acids. CDR1 and CDR2 (germline): SGDLS, YYNGEE. Here the CDR3 DNA reads TGTGCCAGCAGCGTAGGGACAGAGTACGAGCAGTACTTC. Translated, it gives CASSVGTEYEQYF.

This chain connects TRBV5-4 to TRBJ1-1; D not certain. The CDR3 covers 13 residues. The V end lost 4 bases, the J end lost 6 bases, and 13 bases lay between the germline ends. From germline, CDR1 is SGHNT and CDR2 YYREEE (reference sequence). CDR3 nucleotide sequence: TGTGCCAGCAGCGTGGCAGGTATATCTGAAGCTTTCTTT. Translated: CASSVAGISEAFF.

The rearrangement joins TRBV2 to TRBJ1-1, with 9 bases that match TRBD1. This CDR3 is 15 amino acids long. Germline CDR1 and CDR2: SNHLY and FYNNEI. Trimming took 6 bases from V and 4 from J; bases not matched to a gene: 9. The CDR3 nucleotides read TGTGCCAGCAGGTACCCGACAGGGGGTCGCACTGAAGCTTTCTTT. This sequence encodes CASRYPTGGRTEAFF.

This sequence joins TRBV7-9 and TRBJ1-2; D uncertain. Trimming shortened V by 3 bases and J by 0 bases, and 11 bases separated the two germline ends. There are 15 residues in the CDR3. CDR1 is SEHNR and CDR2 is FQNEAQ in the germline V gene (reference sequence). CDR3 DNA sequence: TGTGCCAGCAGCTTCCTCGGGCAAGCTAACTATGGCTACACCTTC. Translated: CASSFLGQANYGYTF.

The rearrangement links TRBV27 to TRBJ1-1; TRBD1 might be the D (6 bases). CDR3 length equals 14 residues. Trimming cost V 5 bases and J 1 base, with 11 bases left between them. The germline V gene has CDR1 MNHEY and CDR2 SMNVEV (reference sequence). The CDR3 region is CASSLVRGNTEAFF. The CDR3 DNA reads as TGTGCCAGCAGTCTGGTCAGGGGGAACACTGAAGCTTTCTTT.

The chain combines TRBV7-9 with TRBJ2-7, with 10 bases fitting TRBD1. Trimming took 4 bases from V and 3 from J; bases not matched to a gene: 6. This CDR3 has 15 amino acids. Germline CDR1 SEHNR, CDR2 FQNEAQ (reference sequence). CDR3 DNA: TGTGCCAGCAGCTCCGGGACAGGGGTGCGCTACGAGCAGTACTTC. It codes for CASSSGTGVRYEQYF.